A selection of T cell receptor beta chains follows, all from one sample in a study of blood T cell repertoires in COVID-19. TCRdb's copy holds only in-frame clones and misses some; the assay was immunoSEQ multiplex PCR. In the table there are 99,000 or so clones, around 74% of which are singletons. The sample comprised peripheral blood. The receptors here all came from a woman aged 65 to 85 with acute or convalescent COVID-19. Both conserved end residues are part of each CDR3. Fields, in order: V gene, clone size, J gene, D gene, CDR3 DNA, CDR3 protein. A D gene is named only where the DNA matches it firmly. Clone size, where shown, is once, few, many, or a class for clones that have expanded.

>TRBV10-3|NA|TRBJ2-5|NA
TGTGCCATCAGTGAGAGCGTAGAGACCCAGTACTTC
CAISESVETQYF
>TRBV5-4|few|TRBJ2-3|NA
TGTGCCAGCCAGGGGGGACGTGGACCAGATACGCAGTATTTT
CASQGGRGPDTQYF
>TRBV7-8|NA|TRBJ1-5|TRBD1
TGTGCCAGCAGCCTACGGGCGAGAGCCCCGGGACAGGTTAAAGTATATAGCAATCAGCCCCAGCATTTT
CASSLRARAPGQVKVYSNQPQHF
>TRBV27|NA|TRBJ2-1|NA
TGTGCCAGCAGTCCGACAGCATACAATGAGCAGTTCTTC
CASSPTAYNEQFF
>TRBV30|NA|TRBJ1-4|TRBD1
TGTGCCTTAGGGACAGGCCCGAGGAATGAAAAACTGTTTTTT
CALGTGPRNEKLFF
>TRBV27|few|TRBJ1-1|NA
TGTGCCAGCAGCATGAACAGGGACACTGAAGCTTTCTTT
CASSMNRDTEAFF
>TRBV5-4|once|TRBJ2-3|NA
TGTGCCAGCAGCTCGACCGGGGGATTTACGCAGTATTTT
CASSSTGGFTQYF
>TRBV7-9|NA|TRBJ2-2|TRBD1
TGTGCCAGCAGCTTAGCACAGGGGGCGCCCGGGGAGCTGTTTTTT
CASSLAQGAPGELFF
>TRBV2|NA|TRBJ1-5|TRBD1
TGTGCCAGCAGAGGGACAGGGTATGGTCGTAGCAATCAGCCCCAGCATTTT
CASRGTGYGRSNQPQHF
>TRBV18|NA|TRBJ1-5|TRBD1
TGTGCCAGCTCCCGGGACAGGGAGAGCAATCAGCCCCAGCATTTT
CASSRDRESNQPQHF